The T cell receptor (beta chain) described here comes from a study of brain T cells in children with intractable seizures. TCRdb keeps only in-frame clones here, not all; method: immunoSEQ multiplex PCR. Found here are about 320,000 clones, 93% of them singletons; the top ten hold approximately 5%. The time point denotes: blood from clinic visit 5 months post-surgery; TSC patient then seizure free. The CDR3 runs 19 residues. After removal of 3 bases from V and 6 bases from J, the junction contained 20 bases not matched to a gene. CDR1 LNHDA and CDR2 SQIVND come from the germline V gene (reference sequence).

The specimen was peripheral blood, collected about 5 months after surgery. The V call is TRBV19, the J call TRBJ2-1; 7 nucleotides match TRBD2. This sequence was found in a boy under three years old with tuberous sclerosis and intractable seizures. CDR3 sequence: CASSISRESQKRDGNEQFF. The CDR3 coding sequence is TGTGCCAGTAGTATTTCAAGGGAATCCCAAAAGCGGGATGGCAATGAGCAGTTCTTC.